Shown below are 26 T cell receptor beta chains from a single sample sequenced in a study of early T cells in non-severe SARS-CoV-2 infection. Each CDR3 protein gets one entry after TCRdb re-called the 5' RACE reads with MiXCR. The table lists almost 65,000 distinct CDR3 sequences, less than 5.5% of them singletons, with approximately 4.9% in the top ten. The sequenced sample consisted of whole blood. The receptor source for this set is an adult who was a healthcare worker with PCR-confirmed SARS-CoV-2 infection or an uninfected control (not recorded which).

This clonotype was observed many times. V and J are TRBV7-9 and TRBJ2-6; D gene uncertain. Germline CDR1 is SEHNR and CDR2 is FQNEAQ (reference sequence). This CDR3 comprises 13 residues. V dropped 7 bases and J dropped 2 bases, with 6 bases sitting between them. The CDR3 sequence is CASTQTGANVLTF. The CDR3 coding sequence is TGTGCCAGCACCCAAACTGGGGCCAACGTCCTGACTTTC.

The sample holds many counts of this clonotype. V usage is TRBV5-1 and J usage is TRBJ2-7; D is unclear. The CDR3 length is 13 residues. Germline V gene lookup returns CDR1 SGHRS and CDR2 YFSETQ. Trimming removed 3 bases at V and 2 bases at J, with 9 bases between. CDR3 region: CASSSDGTYEQYF. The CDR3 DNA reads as TGCGCCAGCAGCTCCGACGGAACCTACGAGCAGTACTTC.

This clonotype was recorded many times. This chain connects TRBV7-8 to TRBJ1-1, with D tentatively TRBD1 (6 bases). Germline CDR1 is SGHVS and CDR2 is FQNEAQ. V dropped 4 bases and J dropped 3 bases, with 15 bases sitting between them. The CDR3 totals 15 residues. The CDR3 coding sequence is TGTGCCAGCAGCTCGACAGGTCCGATGGACACTGAAGCTTTCTTT. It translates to CASSSTGPMDTEAFF.

As DNA, the CDR3 is TGCAGTGCTAGAGATGGGAGGGCGAACACTGAAGCTTTCTTT. Translating gives CSARDGRANTEAFF. This rearrangement joins TRBV20-1 to TRBJ1-1; D remains ambiguous. From germline, CDR1 is DFQATT and CDR2 SNEGSKA (reference sequence). The CDR3 totals 14 residues. Deletions cut 0 bases from V and 1 base from J, with 9 bases between.

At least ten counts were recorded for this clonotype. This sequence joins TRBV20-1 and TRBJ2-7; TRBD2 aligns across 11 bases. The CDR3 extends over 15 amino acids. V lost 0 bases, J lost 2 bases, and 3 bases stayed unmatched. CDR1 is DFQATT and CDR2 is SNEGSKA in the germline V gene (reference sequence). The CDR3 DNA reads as TGCAGTGCTAGAGAGGCACTAGCGGGGGCCTACGAGCAGTACTTC. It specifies CSAREALAGAYEQYF.

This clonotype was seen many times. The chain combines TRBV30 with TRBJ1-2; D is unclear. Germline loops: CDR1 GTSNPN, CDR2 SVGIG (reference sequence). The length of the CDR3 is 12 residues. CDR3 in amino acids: CVVSRTEYGYTF. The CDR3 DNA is TGTGTTGTCAGTCGGACCGAGTATGGCTACACCTTC.

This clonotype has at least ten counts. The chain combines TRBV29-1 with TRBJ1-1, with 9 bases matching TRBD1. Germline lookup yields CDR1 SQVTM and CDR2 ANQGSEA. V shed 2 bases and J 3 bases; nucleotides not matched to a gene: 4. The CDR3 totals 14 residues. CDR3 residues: CSVERGQGYTEAFF. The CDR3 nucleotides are TGCAGCGTTGAAAGGGGACAGGGTTACACTGAAGCTTTCTTT.

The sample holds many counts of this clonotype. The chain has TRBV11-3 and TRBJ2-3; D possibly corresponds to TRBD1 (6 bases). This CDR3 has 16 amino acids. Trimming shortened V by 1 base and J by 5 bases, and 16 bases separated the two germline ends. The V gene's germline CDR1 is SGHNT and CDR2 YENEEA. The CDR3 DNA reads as TGTGCCAGCAGCTTAGGATCCCTTGGGACAAAAGATACGCAGTATTTT. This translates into CASSLGSLGTKDTQYF. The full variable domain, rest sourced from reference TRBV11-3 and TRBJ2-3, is EAGVVQSPRYKIIEKKQPVAFWCNPISGHNTLYWYLQNLGQGPELLIRYENEEAVDDSQLPKDRFSAERLKGVDSTLKIQPAELGDSAVYLCASSLGSLGTKDTQYFGPGTRLTVL.

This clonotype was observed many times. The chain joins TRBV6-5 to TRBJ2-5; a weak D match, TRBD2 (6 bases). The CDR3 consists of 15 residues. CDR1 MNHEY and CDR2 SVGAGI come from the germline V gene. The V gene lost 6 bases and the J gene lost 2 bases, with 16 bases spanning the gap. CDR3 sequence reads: CASRKGAGRQETQYF. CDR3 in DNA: TGTGCCAGCAGGAAGGGAGCGGGCCGACAAGAGACCCAGTACTTC.

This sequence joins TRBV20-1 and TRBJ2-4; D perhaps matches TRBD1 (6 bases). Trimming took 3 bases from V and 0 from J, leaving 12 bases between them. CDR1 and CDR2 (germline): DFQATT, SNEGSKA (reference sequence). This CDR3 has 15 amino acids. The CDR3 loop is CSASHRDLAKNIQYF. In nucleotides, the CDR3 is TGCAGTGCTAGCCACAGGGACCTAGCCAAAAACATTCAGTACTTC.

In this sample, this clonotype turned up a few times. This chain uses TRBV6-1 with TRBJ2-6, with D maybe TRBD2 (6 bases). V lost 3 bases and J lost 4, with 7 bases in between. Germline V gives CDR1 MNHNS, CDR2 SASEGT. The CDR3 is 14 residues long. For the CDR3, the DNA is TGTGCCAGCAGTGATCGGGAGGGGGCCAACGTCCTGACTTTC. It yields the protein CASSDREGANVLTF.

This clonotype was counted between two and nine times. The CDR3 here is CASSPRQGGGTDTQYF. DNA for the CDR3: TGTGCCAGCAGCCCCCGACAGGGAGGGGGCACAGATACGCAGTATTTT. The chain has TRBV7-8 and TRBJ2-3; D possibly uses TRBD1 or TRBD2 (7 bases each). Germline CDR1 is SGHVS and CDR2 is FQNEAQ. This CDR3 is built from 16 residues. The germline V and J ends were trimmed by 5 bases and 1 base, with 16 bases remaining between them.

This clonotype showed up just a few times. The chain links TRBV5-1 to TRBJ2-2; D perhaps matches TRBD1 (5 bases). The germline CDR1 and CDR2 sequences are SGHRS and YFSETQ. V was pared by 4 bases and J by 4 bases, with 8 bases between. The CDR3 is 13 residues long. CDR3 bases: TGCGCCAGCAGCCAGGGCTTCACCGGGGAGCTGTTTTTT. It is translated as CASSQGFTGELFF.

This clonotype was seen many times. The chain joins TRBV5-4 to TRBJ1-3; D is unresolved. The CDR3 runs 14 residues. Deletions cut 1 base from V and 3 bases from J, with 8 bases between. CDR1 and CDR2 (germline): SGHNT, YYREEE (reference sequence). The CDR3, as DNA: TGTGCCAGCAGCTTGAGTAGCCTTGGAAACACCATATATTTT. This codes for CASSLSSLGNTIYF.

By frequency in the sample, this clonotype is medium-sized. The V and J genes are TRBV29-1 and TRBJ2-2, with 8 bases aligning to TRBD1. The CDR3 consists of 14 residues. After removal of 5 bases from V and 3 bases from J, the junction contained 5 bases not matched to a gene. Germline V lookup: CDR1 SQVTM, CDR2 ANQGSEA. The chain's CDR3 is CSVTDRVDTGELFF. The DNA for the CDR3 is TGCAGCGTTACGGACAGGGTCGACACCGGGGAGCTGTTTTTT.

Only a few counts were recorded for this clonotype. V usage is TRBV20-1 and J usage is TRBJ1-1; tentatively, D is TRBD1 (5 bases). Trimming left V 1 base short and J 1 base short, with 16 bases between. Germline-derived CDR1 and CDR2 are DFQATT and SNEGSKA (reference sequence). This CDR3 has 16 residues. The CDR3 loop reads CSARGVITGQNTEAFF. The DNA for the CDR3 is TGCAGTGCTAGAGGGGTTATCACCGGACAGAACACTGAAGCTTTCTTT.

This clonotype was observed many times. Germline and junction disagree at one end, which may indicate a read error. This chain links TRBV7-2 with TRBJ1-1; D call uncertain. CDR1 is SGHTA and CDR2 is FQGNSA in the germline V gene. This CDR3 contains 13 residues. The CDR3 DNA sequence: TGTGCCAGCAGCTTTTACGAGGCCACGGGTAGAGTCTTT. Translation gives CASSFYEATGRVF.

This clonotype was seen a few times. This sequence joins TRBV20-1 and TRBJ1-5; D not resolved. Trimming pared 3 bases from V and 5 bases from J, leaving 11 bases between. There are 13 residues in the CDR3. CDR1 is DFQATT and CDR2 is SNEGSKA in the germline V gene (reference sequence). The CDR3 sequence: CSARDVLDQPQHF. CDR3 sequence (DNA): TGCAGTGCTAGGGATGTCCTTGATCAGCCCCAGCATTTT.

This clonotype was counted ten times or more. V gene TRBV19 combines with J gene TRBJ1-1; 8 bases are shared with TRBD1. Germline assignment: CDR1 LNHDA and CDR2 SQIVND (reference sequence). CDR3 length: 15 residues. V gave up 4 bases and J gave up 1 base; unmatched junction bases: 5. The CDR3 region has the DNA TGTGCCAGTAGTAGCCAGGGGGCGGCGAACACTGAAGCTTTCTTT. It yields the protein CASSSQGAANTEAFF. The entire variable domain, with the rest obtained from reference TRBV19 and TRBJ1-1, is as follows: DGGITQSPKYLFRKEGQNVTLSCEQNLNHDAMYWYRQDPGQGLRLIYYSQIVNDFQKGDIAEGYSVSREKKESFPLTVTSAQKNPTAFYLCASSSQGAANTEAFFGQGTRLTVV.

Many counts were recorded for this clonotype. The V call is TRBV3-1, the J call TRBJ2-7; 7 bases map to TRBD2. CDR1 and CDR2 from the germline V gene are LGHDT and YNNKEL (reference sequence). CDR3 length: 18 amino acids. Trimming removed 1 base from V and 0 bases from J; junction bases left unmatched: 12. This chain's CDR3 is CASSQGPPREDHSYEQYF. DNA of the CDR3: TGTGCCAGCAGCCAAGGACCACCCCGGGAGGATCACTCCTACGAGCAGTACTTC.

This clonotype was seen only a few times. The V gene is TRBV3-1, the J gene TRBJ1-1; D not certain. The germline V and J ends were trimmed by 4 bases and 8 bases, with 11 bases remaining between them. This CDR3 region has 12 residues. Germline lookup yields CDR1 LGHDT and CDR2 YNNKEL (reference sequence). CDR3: CASSLSREEAFF. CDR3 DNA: TGTGCCAGCAGCCTCTCTAGGGAGGAAGCTTTCTTT.

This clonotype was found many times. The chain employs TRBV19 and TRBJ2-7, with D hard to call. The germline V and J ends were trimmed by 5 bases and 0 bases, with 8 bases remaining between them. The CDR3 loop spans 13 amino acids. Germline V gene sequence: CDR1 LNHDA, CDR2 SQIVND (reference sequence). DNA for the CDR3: TGTGCCAGTAGTGCTTGGAACTCCTACGAGCAGTACTTC. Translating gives CASSAWNSYEQYF.

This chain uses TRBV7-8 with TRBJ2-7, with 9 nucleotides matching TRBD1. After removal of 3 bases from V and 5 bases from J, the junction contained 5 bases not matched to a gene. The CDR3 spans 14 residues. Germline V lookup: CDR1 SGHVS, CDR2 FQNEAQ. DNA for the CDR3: TGTGCCAGCAGCTTGGGACAGGGCGTCAACGAGCAGTACTTC. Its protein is CASSLGQGVNEQYF.

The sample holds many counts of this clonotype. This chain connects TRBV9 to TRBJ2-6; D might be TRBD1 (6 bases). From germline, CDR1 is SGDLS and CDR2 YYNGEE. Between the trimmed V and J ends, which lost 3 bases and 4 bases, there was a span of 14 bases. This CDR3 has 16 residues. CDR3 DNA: TGTGCCAGCAGCGGACGTACAGGGAAAGGGGCCAACGTCCTGACTTTC. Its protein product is CASSGRTGKGANVLTF.

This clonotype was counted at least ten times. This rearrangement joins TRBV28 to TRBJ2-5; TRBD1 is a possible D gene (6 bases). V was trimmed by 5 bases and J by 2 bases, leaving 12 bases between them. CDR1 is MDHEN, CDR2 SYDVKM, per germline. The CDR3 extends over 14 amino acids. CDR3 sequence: CASSPDRTQETQYF. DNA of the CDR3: TGTGCCAGCAGTCCAGACAGGACACAAGAGACCCAGTACTTC.

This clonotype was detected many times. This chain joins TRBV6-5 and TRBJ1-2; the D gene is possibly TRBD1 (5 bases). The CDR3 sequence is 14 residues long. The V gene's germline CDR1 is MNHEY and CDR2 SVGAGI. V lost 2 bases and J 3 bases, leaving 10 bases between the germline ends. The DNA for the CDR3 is TGTGCCAGCAGTTACGGCAGGGAGGACTATGGCTACACCTTC. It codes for CASSYGREDYGYTF.